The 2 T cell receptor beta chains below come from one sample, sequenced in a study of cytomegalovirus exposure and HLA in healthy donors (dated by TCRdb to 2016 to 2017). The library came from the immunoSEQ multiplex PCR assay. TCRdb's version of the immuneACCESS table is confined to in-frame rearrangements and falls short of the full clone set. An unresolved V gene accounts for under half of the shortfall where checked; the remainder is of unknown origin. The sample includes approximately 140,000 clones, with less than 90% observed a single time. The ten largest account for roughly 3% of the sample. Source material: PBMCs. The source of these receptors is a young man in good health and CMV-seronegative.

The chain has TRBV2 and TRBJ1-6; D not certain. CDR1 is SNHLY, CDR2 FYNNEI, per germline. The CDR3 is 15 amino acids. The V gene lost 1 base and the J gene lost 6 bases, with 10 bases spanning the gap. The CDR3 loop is CASSEGPNFNSPLHF. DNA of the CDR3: TGTGCCAGCAGTGAAGGTCCAAACTTTAATTCACCCCTCCACTTT. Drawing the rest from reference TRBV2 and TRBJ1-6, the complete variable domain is EPEVTQTPSHQVTQMGQEVILRCVPISNHLYFYWYRQILGQKVEFLVSFYNNEISEKSEIFDDQFSVERPDGSNFTLKIRSTKLEDSAMYFCASSEGPNFNSPLHFGNGTRLTVT.

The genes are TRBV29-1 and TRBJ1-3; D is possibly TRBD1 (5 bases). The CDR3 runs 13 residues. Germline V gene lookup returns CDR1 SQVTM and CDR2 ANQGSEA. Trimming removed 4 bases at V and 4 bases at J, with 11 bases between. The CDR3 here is CSVVARAGNTIYF. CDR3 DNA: TGCAGCGTTGTCGCCAGGGCCGGAAACACCATATATTTT.